The 9 T cell receptor beta chains in this list originate from one sample, sequenced in a study of shared clonotypes between healthy human individuals. This table comes from immunoSEQ multiplex PCR, and its TCRdb copy is limited to in-frame clones, with some not included. Counted here are about 530,000 clones, about 79% occurring once; the ten biggest clones make up around 12%. Material for sequencing was PBMCs. These receptors were taken from a woman between 35 and 50 years old in good health. Some clones in this sample may be carry-over from other donors' samples.

The chain couples TRBV6-6 to TRBJ2-7; D gene unclear. From germline, CDR1 is MNHNY and CDR2 SVGAGI (reference sequence). V was clipped by 4 bases and J by 2 bases, with 6 bases between them. This CDR3 comprises 12 residues. CDR3 region: CASSSSTYEQYF. For the CDR3, the DNA is TGTGCCAGCAGTTCCTCGACCTACGAGCAGTACTTC.

This clone was seen only a few times. Here the CDR3 reads CAWSVFETDTQYF. The CDR3 DNA sequence: TGTGCCTGGAGTGTATTTGAAACAGATACGCAGTATTTT. The chain is built from TRBV30 and TRBJ2-3; D gene ambiguous. Germline V gene sequence: CDR1 GTSNPN, CDR2 SVGIG (reference sequence). This CDR3 has 13 amino acids. V was clipped by 0 bases and J by 3 bases, with 7 bases between them.

The V call is TRBV11-2, the J call TRBJ2-3, with D maybe TRBD2 (6 bases). V dropped 2 bases and J dropped 0 bases, with 15 bases sitting between them. CDR1 and CDR2 from the germline V gene are SGHAT and FQNNGV. This CDR3 contains 17 residues. The CDR3 coding sequence is TGTGCCAGCAGCTTAAGGACGGCGGGAACTAGCACAGATACGCAGTATTTT. Protein product: CASSLRTAGTSTDTQYF.

V gene TRBV10-3 combines with J gene TRBJ1-5, with D uncertain. V was clipped by 0 bases and J by 2 bases, with 8 bases between them. The CDR3 spans 15 residues. CDR1 is ENHRY and CDR2 is SYGVKD in the germline V gene. The CDR3 region has the DNA TGTGCCATCAGTGAGTCAAGGGCGGGCAATCAGCCCCAGCATTTT. Its translation: CAISESRAGNQPQHF.

A single count supports this clone. The CDR3: CASSLDPGVSATGELFF. CDR3 DNA: TGTGCCAGCAGCTTGGATCCAGGGGTTTCAGCCACCGGGGAGCTGTTTTTT. J is TRBJ2-2 and V is TRBV5-4; D perhaps matches TRBD1 (6 bases). V lost 0 bases, J lost 4 bases, and 16 bases lay in between. The CDR3 spans 17 residues. Germline CDR1 reads SGHNT; CDR2 reads YYREEE (reference sequence).

V usage is TRBV11-1 and J usage is TRBJ2-1, with 11 bases aligning to TRBD2. The CDR3 has 15 residues. Germline assignment: CDR1 SGHAT and CDR2 FQDESV (reference sequence). V gave up 5 bases and J gave up 8 bases; unmatched junction bases: 8. The CDR3 bases are TGTGCCAGCAGCCGACTAGCGGGACCCGTGGATGAGCAGTTCTTC. Translated, it gives CASSRLAGPVDEQFF.

This rearrangement joins TRBV7-8 to TRBJ2-1; 8 nucleotides align to TRBD2. The V segment lost 5 bases and the J segment 0 bases; nucleotides outside the gene matches: 21. The CDR3 contains 21 residues. Per the germline V gene, CDR1 is SGHVS and CDR2 is FQNEAQ. CDR3 region: CASSESIPGLVALSSYNEQFF. CDR3 nucleotide sequence: TGTGCCAGCAGCGAGAGTATTCCGGGACTAGTAGCATTGAGCTCCTACAATGAGCAGTTCTTC. Full variable domain (rest looked up from reference TRBV7-8 and TRBJ2-1): GAGVSQSPRYKVAKRGQDVALRCDPISGHVSLFWYQQALGQGPEFLTYFQNEAQLDKSGLPSDRFFAERPEGSVSTLKIQRTQQEDSAVYLCASSESIPGLVALSSYNEQFFGPGTRLTVL.

This clone came up many times. V and J are TRBV6-6 and TRBJ2-5, with 7 bases that match TRBD1. There are 14 residues in the CDR3. The germline CDR1 and CDR2 sequences are MNHNY and SVGAGI (reference sequence). After removal of 5 bases from V and 1 base from J, the junction contained 4 bases not matched to a gene. The CDR3 DNA reads TGTGCCAGCAGTAAGACAGGGCCCCAAGAGACCCAGTACTTC. It encodes CASSKTGPQETQYF.

This clone was observed a single time. V usage is TRBV5-4 and J usage is TRBJ1-1; 7 bases are shared with TRBD1. The germline V gene encodes CDR1 SGHNT and CDR2 YYREEE (reference sequence). V shed 5 bases, J shed 7 bases, and the junction held 17 bases outside the gene matches. There are 16 residues in the CDR3. DNA for the CDR3: TGTGCCAGCAGTTCCGATCACAGGGGCAGAGGGGTTGAAGCTTTCTTT. It specifies CASSSDHRGRGVEAFF.